The present entry profiles one TCR beta chain with its context. The antigen remains unidentified. These data belong to a study of cytomegalovirus exposure and HLA in healthy donors. Study-level background: Earlier sequencing of approximately 180 million T cells yielded 120 million or so unique TCR beta sequences.

The PCR contained 60 Vbeta and 13 Jbeta primers. Clones were read by immunoSEQ multiplex PCR, and TCRdb kept only the in-frame ones, dropping some. The profile shows 55,000 to 75,000 clones, about 78% of them singletons. The germline V and J ends were trimmed by 4 bases and 8 bases, with 14 bases remaining between them. The germline V gene encodes CDR1 SEHNR and CDR2 FQNEAQ (reference sequence). The length of the CDR3 is 13 residues. Study-wide findings and caveats: In an earlier analysis, about 90% or about 30%: the productive usage of most TCR beta V segments. DRB1 showed the most TCR associations and HLA-C the fewest in a later analysis, as rates varied by HLA locus. Reported findings show TCR beta sequences accurately forecast HLA-A and HLA-B alleles in most subjects.

The V and J genes are TRBV7-9 and TRBJ1-2, with D perhaps TRBD1 (5 bases). Sequences were obtained from PBMCs. The origin of this receptor is a girl between 10 and 17 years old in good health and CMV-seropositive. CDR3 bases: TGTGCCAGCAGCTCCCCGTCTCGGGGGGGCTACACCTTC. This codes for CASSSPSRGGYTF.